One T cell receptor (beta chain) is described in this entry. The antigen is not known. This specimen belongs to a study of cytomegalovirus exposure and HLA in healthy donors. Separate from the approximately 700-subject first cohort was the approximately 130-subject validation cohort, to which the donors belonged. Germline CDR1 is MDHEN and CDR2 is SYDVKM. V gave up 7 bases and J gave up 3 bases, with 7 bases separating them. This CDR3 region has 11 residues. The method was immunoSEQ multiplex PCR; TCRdb's version includes in-frame clones alone and lacks a portion of them. The sample shows roughly 52,000 clones, just over 85% of them seen only once. Study-level points and caveats: Many donors shared some public TCRs, even though most TCR sequences were rare.

The chain combines TRBV28 with TRBJ2-7, with unresolved D. Sample: PBMCs. The TCR was taken from a woman in her thirties in good health and CMV-seronegative. CDR3 sequence reads: CASTAYYEQYF. In DNA, the CDR3 is TGTGCCAGCACCGCGTACTACGAGCAGTACTTC.